This TCR beta chain was obtained from a study of blood T cells in healthy people across ages. PCR was performed a second time for roughly 6 to 12 cycles using a sample-barcoded 5' primer and a J-beta primer mix. Via MiXCR, TCRdb re-called the 5' RACE reads, giving one row per CDR3 protein. The table includes 850,000 to 1,300,000 distinct CDR3 sequences, around 43% detected once. Germline V lookup: CDR1 LGHNT, CDR2 FRNRAP. V lost 2 bases and J lost 3; bases outside the gene matches: 9. CDR3 length: 16 amino acids. This clonotype was counted a few times. The rearrangement uses TRBV12-5 and TRBJ1-2; 7 bases match TRBD1. The clonotype was recovered from an older woman in good health. Sample: blood. The CDR3 here is CASGLLRDSKHYGYTF. The CDR3 region has the DNA TGTGCTAGTGGTTTGCTCCGGGACAGCAAACACTATGGCTACACCTTC.